The rows below give T cell receptor beta chains drawn from one sample of a study of regulatory T cells in long-lasting Graves disease. One entry per CDR3 protein, called by TCRdb with MiXCR from the multiplex PCR reads. The sample contains about 610,000 distinct CDR3 sequences, around 15% of which appear only once. These data were also reused for a study on T cells in Graves' hyperthyroidism and ophthalmopathy.

The sequencing here drew on peripheral blood mononuclear cells (PBMCs), taken at new diagnosis, from a patient treated with antithyroid drugs. Receptors were obtained from a young man with Graves disease. The conserved cysteine and the conserved F or W are not part of the CDR3 here. Each record gives: CDR3 protein, J gene, V gene, clone size. Clone size is given for some rows only: seen once, a few or many times, or a class if the clone is expanded.

ASSGTGVDTGEPF | TRBJ2-2 | TRBV5-1 | -
ASSLGTGVWNIQY | TRBJ2-4 | TRBV7-3 | few
SVEDSLAGDGNEQF | TRBJ2-1 | TRBV29-1 | few
ASKVYNEQF | TRBJ2-1 | TRBV28 | -
ASSQEGDTGELF | TRBJ2-2 | TRBV3-1 | few
ASSPYSGHTIY | TRBJ1-3 | TRBV19 | -
SARDELAGEHEQY | TRBJ2-7 | TRBV20-1 | many
ASSYRWTDTTEAF | TRBJ1-1 | TRBV6-5 | many
ASSLITSGYNEQF | TRBJ2-1 | TRBV11-1 | many
ASSQDPHRPGYGYT | TRBJ1-2 | TRBV4-2 | -
ATRGMDNEQF | TRBJ2-1 | TRBV24-1 | -
ASSQGPGDWGTEAF | TRBJ1-1 | TRBV3-1 | -
ASSLTPGGANVLT | TRBJ2-6 | TRBV12-3/TRBV12-4 | few
SARVLDGEEQY | TRBJ2-7 | TRBV20-1 | -
AISGWTSGNEQF | TRBJ2-1 | TRBV10-3 | few
ASKGLHNEQF | TRBJ2-1 | TRBV27 | few
SATAGGPNEQF | TRBJ2-1 | TRBV20-1 | -
ASSESRVH | TRBJ2-7 | TRBV6-1 | -
AWSVLQGRDTQY | TRBJ2-3 | TRBV30 | -
ASRVRDRGQDEQY | TRBJ2-7 | TRBV27 | many
ASSSPGASGSYEQY | TRBJ2-7 | TRBV27 | many
ASSLASFRGAVNTGELF | TRBJ2-2 | TRBV5-1 | -
ASSEGTGANYGYT | TRBJ1-2 | TRBV3-1 | -
ASAYALANEQF | TRBJ2-1 | TRBV12-5 | -
SADRGSSYNEQY | TRBJ2-7 | TRBV20-1 | -
ASSLGTSRAETQY | TRBJ2-5 | TRBV6-8 | few
ASSTFGASTDTQY | TRBJ2-3 | TRBV11-2 | few
ASSPGLVPYKETQY | TRBJ2-5 | TRBV5-1 | -
SGAGGSVGELF | TRBJ2-2 | TRBV20-1 | many
ASSRLSGPTYYNEQF | TRBJ2-1 | TRBV11-2 | many
ASRPTSGRAHGRNEQF | TRBJ2-1 | TRBV27 | -
ASSIVRGALAEQF | TRBJ2-1 | TRBV19 | -
ASSLGRPSTDTQY | TRBJ2-3 | TRBV7-2 | many
ASSPDLVGGDGTQY | - | TRBV5-6 | few
ASSSGTNQWLLH | TRBJ1-6 | TRBV5-1 | -
ASSSTSTGELF | TRBJ2-2 | TRBV12-3/TRBV12-4 | few
ASRGVSTDTQY | TRBJ2-3 | TRBV27 | few
ASSLVPDSNNSPLH | TRBJ1-6 | TRBV7-9 | few
SAGGTSEEELF | TRBJ2-2 | TRBV20-1 | -
ASSPWDRSTEAF | TRBJ1-1 | TRBV2 | many
ASSSGGDQPQH | TRBJ1-5 | TRBV18 | few
ASSQSQETQY | TRBJ2-5 | TRBV5-1 | -
ASSRTAAGGEKLF | TRBJ1-4 | TRBV5-1 | few
ASRLAGGPGTGELF | TRBJ2-2 | TRBV5-1 | few
SARLSAGLAGGYNEQF | TRBJ2-1 | TRBV20-1 | -
ASSLLGWEQY | TRBJ2-7 | TRBV12-3/TRBV12-4 | once
ASSPSAGGGYEQY | TRBJ2-7 | TRBV14 | few
ASSAAGGLGTEAF | TRBJ1-1 | TRBV9 | -
ASSPTSSGFNEQF | TRBJ2-1 | TRBV12-3/TRBV12-4 | many
SVDEGRRNTEAF | TRBJ1-1 | TRBV29-1 | many
ASSWGRNTEAF | TRBJ1-1 | TRBV11-2 | many
ASSQGGQIMNTEAF | TRBJ1-1 | TRBV3-1 | -
AIRTSGTYEQY | TRBJ2-7 | TRBV10-3 | few
AWSVPRGSNQPQH | TRBJ1-5 | TRBV30 | few